This entry lists 6 T cell receptor beta chains sequenced from one sample in a study of cytomegalovirus exposure and HLA in healthy donors. PCR was performed using 60 Vbeta and 13 Jbeta primers. The method was immunoSEQ multiplex PCR; TCRdb's version includes in-frame clones alone and lacks a portion of them. Of around 230,000 clones listed, over 75% were seen once; the top ten hold about 0.5%. Sequencing used PBMCs. These receptor sequences come from a boy younger than 18 in good health and CMV-seronegative.

The chain couples TRBV7-6 to TRBJ2-7; 8 positions agree with TRBD2. This CDR3 has 11 amino acids. CDR1 and CDR2 from the germline V gene are SGHVS and FNYEAQ. CDR3 nucleotide sequence: TGTGCTATTAGCGGGACCTACGAGCAGTACTTC. Translating gives CAISGTYEQYF.

This clone was found a few times. The J gene is TRBJ1-2, the V gene TRBV2, with 9 bases fitting TRBD1. The CDR3 is 18 residues long. V lost 9 bases and J lost 8; bases outside the gene matches: 25. Germline V gene sequence: CDR1 SNHLY, CDR2 FYNNEI. The CDR3, as DNA: TGTGCCAGGACGATGACTGGTCCCGGGACAGGGAACAGCGAGGGCTACACCTTC. It encodes CARTMTGPGTGNSEGYTF.

The rearrangement uses TRBV5-1 and TRBJ1-2; D is unclear. Germline V gene data show CDR1 as SGHRS and CDR2 as YFSETQ. The CDR3 is 15 residues long. V was clipped by 0 bases and J by 3 bases, with 12 bases between them. In DNA form, the CDR3 reads TGCGCCAGCAGCTTGGTGACATCCCTCGACTATGGCTACACCTTC. Translated: CASSLVTSLDYGYTF.

The chain recombines TRBV5-4 with TRBJ2-1, with 7 bases that match TRBD2. The V segment lost 0 bases and the J segment 5 bases; nucleotides outside the gene matches: 5. Per the germline V gene, CDR1 is SGHNT and CDR2 is YYREEE (reference sequence). CDR3 length: 15 residues. The chain's CDR3 is CASSLDTGTNNEQFF. CDR3 nucleotide sequence: TGTGCCAGCAGCTTGGATACCGGGACTAACAATGAGCAGTTCTTC.

The chain employs TRBV7-9 and TRBJ1-1, with 7 bases aligning to TRBD1. This CDR3 contains 15 residues. Germline CDR1 is SEHNR and CDR2 is FQNEAQ (reference sequence). V shed 2 bases, J shed 1 base, and the junction held 4 bases outside the gene matches. Written as DNA, the CDR3 is TGTGCCAGCAGCTTAAACGCAGGGGGGAACACTGAAGCTTTCTTT. This sequence encodes CASSLNAGGNTEAFF.

The chain has TRBV11-2 and TRBJ2-3, with TRBD1 identical over 9 bases. The germline CDR1 and CDR2 sequences are SGHAT and FQNNGV. This CDR3 has 14 amino acids. V gave up 5 bases and J gave up 3 bases; unmatched junction bases: 3. The CDR3 DNA reads as TGTGCCAGCAGCCCGACAGGGGGGACAGATACGCAGTATTTT. It specifies CASSPTGGTDTQYF.